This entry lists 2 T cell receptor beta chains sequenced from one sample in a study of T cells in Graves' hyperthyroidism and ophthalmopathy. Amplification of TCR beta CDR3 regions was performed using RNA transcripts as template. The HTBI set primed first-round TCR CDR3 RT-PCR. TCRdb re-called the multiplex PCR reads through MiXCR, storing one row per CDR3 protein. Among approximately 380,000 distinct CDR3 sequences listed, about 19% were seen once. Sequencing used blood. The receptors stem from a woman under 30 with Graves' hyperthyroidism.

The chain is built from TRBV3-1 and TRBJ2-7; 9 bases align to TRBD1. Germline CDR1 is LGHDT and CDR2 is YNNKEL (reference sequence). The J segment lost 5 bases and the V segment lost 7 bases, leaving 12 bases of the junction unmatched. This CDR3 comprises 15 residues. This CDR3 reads CASNPRDRVFDEQYF. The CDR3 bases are TGTGCCAGCAACCCACGGGACAGGGTTTTTGACGAGCAGTACTTC.

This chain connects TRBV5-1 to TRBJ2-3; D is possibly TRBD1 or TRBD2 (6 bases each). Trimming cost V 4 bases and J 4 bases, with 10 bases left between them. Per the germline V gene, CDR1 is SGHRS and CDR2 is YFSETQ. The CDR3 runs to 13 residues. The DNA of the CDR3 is TGCGCCAGCAGCACGGGGGCCCCAGATACGCAGTATTTT. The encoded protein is CASSTGAPDTQYF.